The next 13 T cell receptor beta chains were all read from a single sample in a study of CD8+CD57+ T cells in acquired aplastic anemia. Patients chosen for sequencing had CD8+CD57+ cells that had expanded, as shown by flow cytometry. Genomic DNA served as template for TCR beta VDJ and CDR3 profiling. One entry per CDR3 protein results from TCRdb running MiXCR on the reads. The data hold more than 150,000 distinct CDR3 sequences, with almost 50% observed a single time. The sequenced sample consisted of sorted CD4+, CD8+, or CD8+CD57+ T cells (not recorded which) from PBMCs. The receptors derive from a human donor with aplastic anemia.

This clonotype was counted at least ten times. The chain couples TRBV5-1 to TRBJ2-3; 13 bases line up with TRBD2. Germline lookup yields CDR1 SGHRS and CDR2 YFSETQ. The V gene end was trimmed by 7 bases and the J gene end by 1 base; junction bases not matched to a gene: 12. There are 18 residues in the CDR3. The chain's CDR3 is CASAPKLAGGSGTDTQYF. As DNA, the CDR3 is TGCGCCAGCGCTCCGAAACTAGCGGGGGGGTCTGGCACAGATACGCAGTATTTT.

This clonotype was counted ten times or more. V is TRBV19 and J is TRBJ1-5, with D unresolved. The CDR3 runs 14 residues. Germline loops: CDR1 LNHDA, CDR2 SQIVND (reference sequence). Trimming shortened V by 3 bases and J by 1 base, and 7 bases separated the two germline ends. CDR3 nucleotide sequence: TGTGCCAGTAGTATGAACCCCAGCAATCAGCCCCAGCATTTT. Translation gives CASSMNPSNQPQHF.

Points on this clonotype: An end of the junction differs from the germline gene, which may be a read error. This chain uses TRBV7-3 with TRBJ2-2; maybe TRBD2 (5 bases). Germline CDR1 reads SGHTA; CDR2 reads FQGTGA. This CDR3 is 12 amino acids long. The DNA for the CDR3 is TGTGCCAGCAGCTTGACCGCCGGGGAGCTGGTTTTT. It translates to CASSLTAGELVF.

This clonotype was counted many times. The rearrangement links TRBV5-1 to TRBJ2-7, with 7 positions matching TRBD2. The CDR3 is 16 amino acids. J gave up 4 bases and V 0 bases, and 10 bases lay outside the gene matches. Germline CDR1 SGHRS, CDR2 YFSETQ. CDR3 residues: CASSLGGGRVGYEQYF. The DNA of the CDR3 is TGCGCCAGCAGCTTGGGGGGGGGACGGGTTGGGTACGAGCAGTACTTC.

As regards this clonotype: This may be a read error: a much more frequent sequence differs by one nucleotide. The chain is built from TRBV12-3 or TRBV12-4 and TRBJ1-4, with a weak D call TRBD1 (6 bases). The length of the CDR3 is 14 residues. The CDR3 region is CASSRDTRGEKLLF. The CDR3 bases are TGTGCCAGCAGCCGGGACACGCGTGGGGAAAAACTGCTTTTT.

This chain links TRBV5-1 with TRBJ2-2, with D hard to call. CDR1 is SGHRS, CDR2 YFSETQ, per germline. The CDR3 runs to 14 residues. Trimming shortened V by 1 base and J by 2 bases, and 6 bases separated the two germline ends. DNA of the CDR3: TGCGCCAGCAGCTTGACTCTAAACACCGGGGAGCTGTTTTTT. This translates into CASSLTLNTGELFF.

This chain links TRBV7-2 with TRBJ2-3, with 9 nucleotides matching TRBD2. The length of the CDR3 is 12 residues. V was clipped by 6 bases and J by 5 bases; unmatched bases: 0. Germline V gives CDR1 SGHTA, CDR2 FQGNSA. The CDR3: CASRLAGDTQYF. The CDR3, as DNA: TGTGCCAGCAGACTAGCGGGAGATACGCAGTATTTT.

This rearrangement joins TRBV5-1 to TRBJ2-3, with D tentatively TRBD2 (6 bases). Trimming took 0 bases from V and 0 from J, leaving 11 bases between them. The CDR3 runs to 16 residues. Looked up from germline, CDR1 is SGHRS and CDR2 is YFSETQ. The CDR3, as DNA: TGCGCCAGCAGCTTGGACTATCGGGGGAGCACAGATACGCAGTATTTT. Translating gives CASSLDYRGSTDTQYF. The full variable domain, completed using reference TRBV5-1 and TRBJ2-3, is KAGVTQTPRYLIKTRGQQVTLSCSPISGHRSVSWYQQTPGQGLQFLFEYFSETQRNKGNFPGRFSGRQFSNSRSEMNVSTLELGDSALYLCASSLDYRGSTDTQYFGPGTRLTVL.

The DNA for the CDR3 is TGTGCCAGCAGGGGCGGGGGGGCGGATCGATTCTTC. It codes for CASRGGGADRFF. J is TRBJ2-1 and V is TRBV12-3 or TRBV12-4; 9 nucleotides line up with TRBD2. Germline trimming cut 6 bases from V and 16 bases from J; bases unmatched to any gene: 10. This CDR3 is built from 12 residues.

This clonotype has a handful of counts. V is TRBV19 and J is TRBJ1-1; maybe TRBD1 (6 bases). The CDR3 totals 13 residues. The ends were cut back, 1 base at V and 3 bases at J, with 6 bases in the middle. CDR1 LNHDA and CDR2 SQIVND come from the germline V gene (reference sequence). CDR3 in DNA: TGTGCCAGTAGTATAGGGACAGACACTGAAGCTTTCTTT. Translating gives CASSIGTDTEAFF.

The rearrangement links TRBV11-3 to TRBJ2-1, with no clear D. This CDR3 has 15 residues. Germline V CDR1 and CDR2: SGHNT, YENEEA. Trimming shortened V by 2 bases and J by 0 bases, and 8 bases separated the two germline ends. In DNA form, the CDR3 reads TGTGCCAGCAGCTTATTTTCCAGCTCCTACAATGAGCAGTTCTTC. Residues: CASSLFSSSYNEQFF.

The rearrangement joins TRBV7-2 to TRBJ2-3, with D unresolved. V lost 4 bases to trimming and J lost 2 bases, with 1 base between them. Germline CDR1 SGHTA, CDR2 FQGNSA. The CDR3 runs 11 residues. CDR3 amino acids: CASSSTDTQYF. The DNA of the CDR3 is TGTGCCAGCAGCTCCACAGATACGCAGTATTTT.

The CDR3 is CSASVPLGYGYTF. In DNA, the CDR3 is TGCAGTGCTAGCGTACCGCTTGGGTATGGCTACACCTTC. V usage is TRBV20-1 and J usage is TRBJ1-2; D gene uncertain. The CDR3 runs to 13 residues. Germline assignment: CDR1 DFQATT and CDR2 SNEGSKA (reference sequence). Trimming removed 3 bases from V and 5 bases from J, with 13 bases in between.